What follows are 18 T cell receptor beta chains derived from one specimen sequenced in a study of blood T cells in healthy people across ages. The use of a sample-barcoded 5' primer and a J-beta primer mix characterized a second PCR of roughly 7 to 12 cycles. TCRdb passed the 5' RACE reads through MiXCR, listing each CDR3 protein once. This table holds 1 million or so distinct CDR3 sequences, around 27% found once. The same data also went into a second study, on T cells of mothers and their children.

The sample comprised blood. The receptors here all came from a girl aged 2 to 10 in good health.

Of note for this clonotype: One end of the junction does not line up with germline, which may come from a read error. The chain employs TRBV27 and TRBJ2-3, with TRBD2 identical over 9 bases. The CDR3 sequence is 16 residues long. Germline CDR1 MNHEY, CDR2 SMNVEV (reference sequence). DNA of the CDR3: TGCGCCAGCAGCACTCGAGCGGGGGGCCCCACAGATACGCAGTACTTT. Residues: CASSTRAGGPTDTQYF.

The chain uses TRBV24-1 and TRBJ1-2; TRBD1 aligns across 7 bases. V was pared by 3 bases and J by 8 bases, with 5 bases of the junction left unmatched. Germline lookup yields CDR1 KGHDR and CDR2 SFDVKD. The CDR3 sequence is 13 residues long. The CDR3 loop reads CATSDPTGTGYTF. The DNA for the CDR3 is TGTGCCACCAGTGATCCGACAGGGACCGGCTACACCTTC.

The chain employs TRBV4-3 and TRBJ2-3, with D hard to call. Germline V gene sequence: CDR1 LGHNA, CDR2 YSLEER. The CDR3 extends over 14 amino acids. V was cut by 0 bases and J by 2 bases, with 6 bases left in between. This CDR3 reads CASSQDVTTDTQYF. CDR3 in DNA: TGCGCCAGCAGCCAAGATGTAACCACAGATACGCAGTATTTT.

This clonotype was detected a few times. The V call is TRBV6-1, the J call TRBJ1-6; 8 bases agree with TRBD1. From germline, CDR1 is MNHNS and CDR2 SASEGT. This CDR3 contains 19 residues. The junction had 16 bases not matched to a gene; V was cut back by 6 bases and J by 3 bases. The CDR3, as DNA: TGTGCCAGCAGCCAAAAGGGACAGGCCCTATCCTTCTATAATTCACCCCTCCACTTT. This gives the protein CASSQKGQALSFYNSPLHF.

The sample holds a few counts of this clonotype. The chain recombines TRBV7-2 with TRBJ1-5; weak D call: TRBD1 (5 bases). The CDR3 consists of 16 residues. Per germline, CDR1 SGHTA and CDR2 FQGNSA. With 3 bases removed from V and 5 bases from J, the gap between germline ends came to 17 bases. In DNA, the CDR3 is TGTGCCAGCAGCTTCCCCCGCGGGGGTGGTGATCAGCCCCAGCATTTT. Translated: CASSFPRGGGDQPQHF.

The rearrangement uses TRBV18 and TRBJ2-1, with 12 bases fitting TRBD2. The CDR3 sequence is 15 residues long. The trim removed 6 bases at V and 5 bases at J, leaving 5 bases unmatched. CDR1 KGHSH and CDR2 LQKENI come from the germline V gene. The CDR3 DNA reads as TGTGCCAGCTCTATACTAGCGGGAGGACACAATGAGCAGTTCTTC. Its translation: CASSILAGGHNEQFF.

Here the CDR3 reads CASSGQSGRQETQYF. The CDR3 DNA follows: TGTGCCAGCAGCGGGCAGAGCGGGAGGCAAGAGACCCAGTACTTC. The chain is built from TRBV5-6 and TRBJ2-5; 9 positions agree with TRBD2. CDR1 and CDR2 from the germline V gene are SGHDT and YYEEEE. The CDR3 has 15 residues. V shed 4 bases and J 2 bases; nucleotides not matched to a gene: 6.

This rearrangement joins TRBV7-9 to TRBJ2-1; D remains ambiguous. CDR3 size: 17 residues. Germline values: CDR1 SEHNR, CDR2 FQNEAQ (reference sequence). Trimming left V 2 bases short and J 0 bases short, with 14 bases between. CDR3 protein: CASSLFPFADSYNEQFF. The DNA of the CDR3 is TGTGCCAGCAGCTTATTTCCGTTCGCGGACTCCTACAATGAGCAGTTCTTC.

V usage is TRBV20-1 and J usage is TRBJ2-4, with TRBD2 matching 8 bases. The CDR3 contains 14 residues. Per the germline V gene, CDR1 is DFQATT and CDR2 is SNEGSKA (reference sequence). The junction had 11 bases not matched to a gene; V was cut back by 5 bases and J by 8 bases. The CDR3 DNA sequence: TGCAGTGCTTACCGGGCAGGGCGGGGGGACATTCAGTACTTC. It specifies CSAYRAGRGDIQYF.

Notes on this clonotype: Relative to the germline gene, one junction end is altered; a read error may explain this. This chain connects TRBV5-1 to TRBJ2-2; D possibly corresponds to TRBD2 (5 bases). Germline CDR1 is SGHRS and CDR2 is YFSETQ. The CDR3 totals 16 residues. The CDR3 reads CASSLAQILNTGELLF. DNA for the CDR3: TGCGCCAGCAGCTTGGCGCAGATACTTAACACCGGGGAGCTGCTTTTT.

Only a few counts were recorded for this clonotype. V gene TRBV12-3 or TRBV12-4 combines with J gene TRBJ2-3, with D perhaps being TRBD1 or TRBD2 (5 bases each). Trimming shortened V by 3 bases and J by 2 bases, and 15 bases separated the two germline ends. The CDR3 runs 16 residues. The CDR3 DNA sequence: TGTGCCAGCAGTTTCTTGAGTATCGGGGCCACAGATACGCAGTATTTT. It specifies CASSFLSIGATDTQYF.

The table lists this clonotype with a few counts. This chain links TRBV7-9 with TRBJ2-1; tentatively, D is TRBD2 (6 bases). Per germline, CDR1 SEHNR and CDR2 FQNEAQ (reference sequence). The CDR3 length is 15 residues. Trimming removed 3 bases from V and 0 bases from J, with 9 bases in between. The CDR3 coding sequence is TGTGCCAGCAGCTTCTTAGCGGCCTCCTACAATGAGCAGTTCTTC. This sequence encodes CASSFLAASYNEQFF. Together with reference TRBV7-9 and TRBJ2-1, the CDR3 gives the full variable domain: DTGVSQNPRHKITKRGQNVTFRCDPISEHNRLYWYRQTLGQGPEFLTYFQNEAQLEKSRLLSDRFSAERPKGSFSTLEIQRTEQGDSAMYLCASSFLAASYNEQFFGPGTRLTVL.

The chain carries TRBV7-2 and TRBJ2-5, with 13 bases aligning to TRBD2. The assigned J gene may be wrong: the sequence end matches TRBJ2-7 better. CDR3 length: 14 residues. The germline V gene encodes CDR1 SGHTA and CDR2 FQGNSA. The CDR3 reads CASTILAGGPEQYF. The CDR3 DNA sequence: TGTGCCAGCACTATACTAGCGGGAGGGCCCGAGCAGTACTTC.

This clonotype came up a few times. CDR3 amino acids: CASTGVRDEQYF. The CDR3, as DNA: TGTGCCAGCACAGGGGTTCGTGACGAGCAGTACTTC. The genes are TRBV27 and TRBJ2-7; the D gene is possibly TRBD1 (6 bases). CDR1 MNHEY and CDR2 SMNVEV come from the germline V gene (reference sequence). CDR3 length: 12 residues. Trimming took 7 bases from V and 5 from J, leaving 12 bases between them.

This clonotype was counted a few times. The rearrangement uses TRBV6-1 and TRBJ1-4; the D is unclear. The CDR3 spans 14 residues. Germline CDR1 reads MNHNS; CDR2 reads SASEGT. V was pared by 2 bases and J by 3 bases, with 7 bases between. The CDR3 DNA is TGTGCCAGCAGTGAATATAGGGCTAATGAAAAACTGTTTTTT. Its protein product is CASSEYRANEKLFF.

Only a few counts were recorded for this clonotype. This chain uses TRBV27 with TRBJ2-1; the D is unclear. The DNA end is a closer match to TRBJ2-7, so the J assignment may be wrong. The CDR3 consists of 13 residues. The germline V gene encodes CDR1 MNHEY and CDR2 SMNVEV (reference sequence). The CDR3 is CASSLNGFYEQYF. The CDR3 DNA reads TGTGCCAGCAGTTTAAACGGCTTCTACGAGCAGTACTTC.

This rearrangement joins TRBV20-1 to TRBJ2-5, with TRBD1 as a possible D gene (6 bases). The CDR3 is 14 amino acids. The V end was cut by 0 bases, the J end by 5 bases, with 13 bases between. Germline V gives CDR1 DFQATT, CDR2 SNEGSKA (reference sequence). The CDR3 coding sequence is TGCAGTGCTAGAGAACTGGTTAGGGGGGAGACCCAGTACTTC. The encoded protein is CSARELVRGETQYF.

This clonotype was detected a few times. The chain is built from TRBV5-1 and TRBJ2-5, with D possibly matching TRBD2 (7 bases). The CDR3 totals 15 residues. Trimming stripped 4 bases from V and 5 bases from J, with 18 bases between. Germline values: CDR1 SGHRS, CDR2 YFSETQ. The CDR3 reads CASSRATGGAETQYF. In DNA form, the CDR3 reads TGCGCCAGCAGCCGGGCCACTGGGGGGGCTGAGACCCAGTACTTC.